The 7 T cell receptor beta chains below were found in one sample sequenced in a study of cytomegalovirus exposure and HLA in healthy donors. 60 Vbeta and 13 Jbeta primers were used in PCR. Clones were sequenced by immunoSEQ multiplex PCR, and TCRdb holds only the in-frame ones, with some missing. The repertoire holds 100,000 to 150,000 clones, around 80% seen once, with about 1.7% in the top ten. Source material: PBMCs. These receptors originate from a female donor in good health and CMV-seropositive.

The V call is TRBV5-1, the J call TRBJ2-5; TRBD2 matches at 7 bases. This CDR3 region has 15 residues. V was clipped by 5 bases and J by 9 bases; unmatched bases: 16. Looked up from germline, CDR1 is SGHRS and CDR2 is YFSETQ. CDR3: CASRRTYSPREAQYF. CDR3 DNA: TGCGCCAGCAGGAGGACTTATAGTCCCCGGGAGGCCCAGTACTTC.

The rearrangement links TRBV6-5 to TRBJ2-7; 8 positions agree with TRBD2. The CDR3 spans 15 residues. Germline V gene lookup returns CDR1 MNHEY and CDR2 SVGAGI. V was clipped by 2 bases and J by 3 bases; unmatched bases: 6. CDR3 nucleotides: TGTGCCAGCAGTTACGCTAGCGGGTCCAACTACGAGCAGTACTTC. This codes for CASSYASGSNYEQYF.

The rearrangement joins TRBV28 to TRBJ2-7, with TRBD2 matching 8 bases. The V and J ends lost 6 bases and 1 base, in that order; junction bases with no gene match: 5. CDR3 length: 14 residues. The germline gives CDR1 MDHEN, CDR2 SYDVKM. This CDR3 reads CASSSGGPSYEQYF. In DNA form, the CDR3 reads TGTGCCAGCAGCAGCGGGGGCCCTTCCTACGAGCAGTACTTC.

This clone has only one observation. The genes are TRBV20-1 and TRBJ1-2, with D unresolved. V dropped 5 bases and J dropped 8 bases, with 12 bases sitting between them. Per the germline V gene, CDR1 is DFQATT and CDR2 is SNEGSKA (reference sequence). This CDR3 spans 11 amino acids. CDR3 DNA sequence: TGCAGTGCTTCCTACACGGGAGGCTACACCTTC. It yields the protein CSASYTGGYTF.

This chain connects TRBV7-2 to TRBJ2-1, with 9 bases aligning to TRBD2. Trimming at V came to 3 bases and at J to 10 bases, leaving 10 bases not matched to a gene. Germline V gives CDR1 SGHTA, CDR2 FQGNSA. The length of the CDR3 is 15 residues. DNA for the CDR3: TGTGCCAGCAGCTTCGGCGGGGGGGGTTGGGAGGAGCAGTTCTTC. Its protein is CASSFGGGGWEEQFF.

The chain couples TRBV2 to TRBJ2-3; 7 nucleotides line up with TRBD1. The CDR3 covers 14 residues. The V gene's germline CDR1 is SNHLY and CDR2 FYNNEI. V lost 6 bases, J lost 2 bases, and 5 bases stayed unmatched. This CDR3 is CASSSDRFTDTQYF. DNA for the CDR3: TGTGCCAGCAGCTCGGACAGGTTCACAGATACGCAGTATTTT.

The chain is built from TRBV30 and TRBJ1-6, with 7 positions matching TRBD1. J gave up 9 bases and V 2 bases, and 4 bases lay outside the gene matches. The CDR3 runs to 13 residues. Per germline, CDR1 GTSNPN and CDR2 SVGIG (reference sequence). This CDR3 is CAWSKGAGSPLHF. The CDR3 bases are TGTGCCTGGAGTAAGGGGGCAGGTTCACCCCTCCACTTT.